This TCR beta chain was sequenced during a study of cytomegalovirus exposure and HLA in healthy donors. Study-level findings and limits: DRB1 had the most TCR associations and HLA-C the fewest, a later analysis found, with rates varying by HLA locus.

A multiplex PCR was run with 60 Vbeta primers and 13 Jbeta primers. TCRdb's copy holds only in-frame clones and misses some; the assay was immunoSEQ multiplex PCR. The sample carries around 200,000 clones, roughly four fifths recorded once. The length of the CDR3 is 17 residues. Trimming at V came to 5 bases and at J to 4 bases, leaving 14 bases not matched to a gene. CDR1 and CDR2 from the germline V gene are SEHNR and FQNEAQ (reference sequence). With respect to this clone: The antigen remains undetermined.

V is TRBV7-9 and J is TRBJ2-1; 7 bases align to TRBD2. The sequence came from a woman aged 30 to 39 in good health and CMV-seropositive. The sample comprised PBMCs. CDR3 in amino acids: CASSAPMREGIYNEQFF. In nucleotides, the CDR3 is TGTGCCAGCAGCGCACCGATGAGGGAGGGGATATACAATGAGCAGTTCTTC.